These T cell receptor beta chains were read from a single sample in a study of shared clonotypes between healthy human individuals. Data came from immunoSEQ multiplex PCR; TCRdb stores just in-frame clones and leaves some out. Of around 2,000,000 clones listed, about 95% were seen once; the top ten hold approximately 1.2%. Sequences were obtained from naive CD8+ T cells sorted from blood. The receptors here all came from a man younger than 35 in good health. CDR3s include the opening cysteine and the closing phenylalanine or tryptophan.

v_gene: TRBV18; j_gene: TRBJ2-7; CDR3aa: CASSPVMDRDYEQYF
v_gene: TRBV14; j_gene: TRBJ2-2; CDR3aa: CASSQWEGGTGELFF
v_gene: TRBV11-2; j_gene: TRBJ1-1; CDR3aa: CASSFEGNTEAFF
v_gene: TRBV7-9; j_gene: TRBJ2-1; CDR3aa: CASSSPFSATEQFF
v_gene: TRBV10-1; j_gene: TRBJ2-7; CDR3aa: CASSEGLEGTYEQYF
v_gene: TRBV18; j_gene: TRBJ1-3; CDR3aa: CASSSPREGGNTIYF
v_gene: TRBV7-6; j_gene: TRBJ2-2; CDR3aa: CASSRTGAGELFF
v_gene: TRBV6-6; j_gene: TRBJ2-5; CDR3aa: CASSWTGTGQETQYF
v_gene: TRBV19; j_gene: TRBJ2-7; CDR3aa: CASSITGQGYEQYF
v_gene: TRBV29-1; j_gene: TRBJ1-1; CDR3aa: CSVQTGENTEAFF
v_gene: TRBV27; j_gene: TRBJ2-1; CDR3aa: CASSPGTGFQQFF
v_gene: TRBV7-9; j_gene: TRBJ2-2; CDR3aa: CASSPISGSGELFF
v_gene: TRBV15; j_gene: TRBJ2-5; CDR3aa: CATSRETVEETQYF
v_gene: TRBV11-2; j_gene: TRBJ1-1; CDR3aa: CASSLGPRGSNTEAFF
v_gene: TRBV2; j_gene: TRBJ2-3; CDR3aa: CASSDILTGSSTDTQYF
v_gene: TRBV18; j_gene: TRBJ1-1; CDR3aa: CASSPGGMSNTEAFF
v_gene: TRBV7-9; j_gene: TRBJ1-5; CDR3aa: CASSLGGQPQHF
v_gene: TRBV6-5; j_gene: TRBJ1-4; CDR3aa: CASTSRLNEKLFF
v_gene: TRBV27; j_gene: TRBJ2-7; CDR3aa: CASGGGEQYF
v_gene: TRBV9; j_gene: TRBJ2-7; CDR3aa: CASSVGTGALFEQYF
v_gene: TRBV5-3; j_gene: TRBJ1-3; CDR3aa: CARSFNVLTNSGNTIYF
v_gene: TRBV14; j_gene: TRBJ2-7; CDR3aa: CASSQENYYEQYF
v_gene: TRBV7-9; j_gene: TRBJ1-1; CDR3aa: CASSRDPGGTEAFF
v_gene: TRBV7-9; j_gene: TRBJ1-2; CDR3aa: CASSRPGGGYTF
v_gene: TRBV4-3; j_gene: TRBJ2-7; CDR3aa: CASSQVEGSDEQYF
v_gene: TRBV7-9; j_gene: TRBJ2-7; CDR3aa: CASSLRDNSYEQYF
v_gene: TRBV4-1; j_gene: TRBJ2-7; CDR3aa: CASSQDRGTGYEQYF
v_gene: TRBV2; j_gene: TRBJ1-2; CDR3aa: CASSAAGTVFNYGYTF
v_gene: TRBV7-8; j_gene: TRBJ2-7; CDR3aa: CASSPGTSGELYEQYF
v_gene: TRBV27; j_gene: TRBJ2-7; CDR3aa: CASSLLGPSGTYEQYF
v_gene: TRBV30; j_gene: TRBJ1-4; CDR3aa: CAWSAGTGAATNEKLFF
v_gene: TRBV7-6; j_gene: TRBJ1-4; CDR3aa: CASSRTEFYNEKLFF
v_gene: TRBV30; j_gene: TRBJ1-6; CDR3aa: CAWSDGQGIYSPLHF
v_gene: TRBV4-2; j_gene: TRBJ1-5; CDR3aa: CASSQDKSNQPQHF
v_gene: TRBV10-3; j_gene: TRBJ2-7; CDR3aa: CAISEWTGTSYEQYF
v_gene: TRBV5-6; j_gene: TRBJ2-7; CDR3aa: CASSKDRSSYEQYF
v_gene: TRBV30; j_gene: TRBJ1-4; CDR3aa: CAWSEGLDPFF
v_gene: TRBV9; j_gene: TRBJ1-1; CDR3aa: CASSPNGGEAFF
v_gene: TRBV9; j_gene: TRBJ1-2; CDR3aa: CASSVEVRGGDYGYTF
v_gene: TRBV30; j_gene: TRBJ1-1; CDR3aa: CAWTLGGDTEAFF
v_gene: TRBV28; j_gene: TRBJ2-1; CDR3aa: CASSIPGDAEQFF
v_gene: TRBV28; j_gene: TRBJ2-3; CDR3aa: CASSKFFGGASDTQYF
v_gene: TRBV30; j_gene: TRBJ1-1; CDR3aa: CAWRARGGGTEAFF
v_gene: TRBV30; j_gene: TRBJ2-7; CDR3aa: CAWSRGSGAYEQYF
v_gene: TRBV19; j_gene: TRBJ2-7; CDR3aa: CASTPDGLEQYF
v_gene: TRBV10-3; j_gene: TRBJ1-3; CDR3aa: CAIRQELSGNTIYF
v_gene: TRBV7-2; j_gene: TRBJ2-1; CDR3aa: CASSFNRVKGTDNEQFF
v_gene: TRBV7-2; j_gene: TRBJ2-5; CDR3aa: CASSSTSGRRQETQYF
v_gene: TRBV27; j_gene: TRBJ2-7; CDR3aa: CASSSDLPTPSYEQYF
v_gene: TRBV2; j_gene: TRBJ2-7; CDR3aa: CASSDGRGYEQYF